This is a list of T cell receptor beta chains from one sample in a study of blood T cell repertoires in COVID-19. TCRdb keeps only in-frame clones here, not all; method: immunoSEQ multiplex PCR. The table has 200,000 to 250,000 clones, roughly 90% seen once. The specimen was peripheral blood. These receptors were taken from a woman aged 55-69 years with acute or convalescent COVID-19. Each CDR3 is given with its conserved first and last residue. The D gene is left open where the match is weak. Some rows mark clone size as missing; the rest say once, few, many or name a class of expanded clone.

size	length	V	D	J	CDR3	DNA
-	21	TRBV13	TRBD2	TRBJ2-4	CASSLTGGRGLAGAVKNIQYF	TGTGCCAGCAGCTTGACAGGGGGAAGAGGACTAGCGGGGGCCGTAAAAAACATTCAGTACTTC
-	15	TRBV24-1	-	TRBJ2-1	CATSAAGSSYNEQFF	TGTGCCACCAGTGCTGCCGGGAGCTCCTACAATGAGCAGTTCTTC
-	13	TRBV27	TRBD2	TRBJ2-7	CASSPRLALEQYF	TGTGCCAGCAGTCCCCGACTAGCCCTCGAGCAGTACTTC
-	17	TRBV18	TRBD2	TRBJ2-5	CASSLGTSGSYQETQYF	TGTGCCAGCTCATTAGGGACTAGCGGGAGTTACCAAGAGACCCAGTACTTC
-	18	TRBV11-3	TRBD2	TRBJ2-5	CASSSPPTSGGAEETQYF	TGTGCCAGCAGCTCTCCGCCGACGAGCGGGGGGGCTGAGGAGACCCAGTACTTC
-	15	TRBV7-2	-	TRBJ1-1	CASSLAPGVNTEAFF	TGTGCCAGCAGCTTAGCCCCAGGGGTGAACACTGAAGCTTTCTTT
-	15	TRBV7-2	-	TRBJ1-5	CASSLYGQPNQPQHF	TGTGCCAGCAGCTTATATGGACAGCCCAATCAGCCCCAGCATTTT
-	16	TRBV7-8	-	TRBJ1-5	CASSVSGTHSNQPQHF	TGTGCCAGCAGCGTTTCCGGGACACATAGCAATCAGCCCCAGCATTTT
-	13	TRBV6-6	-	TRBJ1-1	CASTQGLGTEAFF	TGTGCCAGTACACAGGGCTTGGGCACTGAAGCTTTCTTT
-	17	TRBV3-1/TRBV3-2	-	TRBJ2-5	CASSQDPLVSSRQTQYF	TGTGCCAGCAGCCAAGATCCTTTGGTTTCTAGCCGGCAGACCCAGTACTTC
-	15	TRBV2	-	TRBJ1-5	CASSRTQSSNQPQHF	TGTGCCAGCAGTCGGACTCAGAGTAGCAATCAGCCCCAGCATTTT
-	17	TRBV19	TRBD2	TRBJ2-1	CASQGLAGPLLGNEQFF	TGTGCCAGCCAAGGGCTAGCGGGACCTCTCCTGGGGAATGAGCAGTTCTTC
once	17	TRBV7-9	TRBD2	TRBJ2-7	CASSQRKMTSGAYEQYF	TGTGCCAGCAGCCAGCGGAAGATGACTAGCGGAGCCTACGAGCAGTACTTC
-	15	TRBV7-6	TRBD2	TRBJ2-7	CASSKSGRAGDEQYF	TGTGCCAGCAGCAAAAGCGGGAGGGCCGGGGACGAGCAGTACTTC
-	14	TRBV6-5	TRBD1	TRBJ1-2	CASRTGNGNYGYTF	TGTGCCAGCCGGACAGGGAATGGTAACTATGGCTACACCTTC
-	15	TRBV9	TRBD1	TRBJ1-1	CASSVDPGGSTEAFF	TGTGCCAGCAGCGTAGATCCAGGGGGGAGCACTGAAGCTTTCTTT
-	16	TRBV6-5	TRBD1	TRBJ1-2	CASSFTRQGRNYGYTF	TGTGCCAGCAGTTTCACACGACAGGGTAGGAACTATGGCTACACCTTC
-	14	TRBV3-1/TRBV3-2	-	TRBJ2-7	CASSQEYRTYEQYF	TGTGCCAGCAGCCAAGAGTACAGGACCTACGAGCAGTACTTC
-	14	TRBV7-9	-	TRBJ1-1	CASSLVTGNTEAFF	TGTGCCAGCAGCTTGGTAACAGGGAACACTGAAGCTTTCTTT
-	13	TRBV7-6	TRBD2	TRBJ2-1	CASRHTSGREQFF	TGTGCCAGCAGACATACTAGCGGCCGGGAGCAGTTCTTC
-	15	TRBV30	-	TRBJ2-7	CAWSGPWQGLYEQYF	TGTGCCTGGAGTGGCCCATGGCAGGGCCTCTACGAGCAGTACTTC
-	14	TRBV6-2/TRBV6-3	-	TRBJ2-7	CASSYAVVAYEQYF	TGTGCCAGCAGTTACGCAGTGGTGGCCTACGAGCAGTACTTC